This is a list of T cell receptor beta chains from one sample in a study of primary melanoma T cells and metastatic recurrence. Data came from immunoSEQ multiplex PCR; TCRdb stores just in-frame clones and leaves some out. The repertoire holds about 1,600 clones, with 70% to 80% as singletons. The sample comprised melanoma tumor tissue. The receptors originated from a human donor with melanoma. The CDR3 runs from the conserved cysteine through the conserved F or W. D genes are given only for firm matches. Some rows mark clone size as missing; the rest say once, few, many or name a class of expanded clone.

D: TRBD1; V: TRBV19; J: TRBJ1-2; size: -; CDR3: CASRLGQENYGYTF; DNA: TGTGCCAGTAGATTGGGACAGGAGAACTATGGCTACACCTTC
D: TRBD2; V: TRBV27; J: TRBJ2-7; size: once; CDR3: CASKISAGGHEQYF; DNA: TGTGCCAGCAAAATTTCAGCGGGAGGGCACGAGCAGTACTTC
D: -; V: TRBV6-7; J: TRBJ2-5; size: once; CDR3: CASSYSYFQYF; DNA: TGTGCCAGCAGTTACTCCTACTTCCAATACTTC
D: -; V: TRBV28; J: TRBJ1-1; size: -; CDR3: CASRGDGNTEAFF; DNA: TGTGCCAGCAGAGGGGACGGGAACACTGAAGCTTTCTTT
D: -; V: TRBV6-8; J: TRBJ2-2; size: -; CDR3: CASRRLLNTGELFF; DNA: TGTGCCAGCAGACGACTTCTCAACACCGGGGAGCTGTTTTTT
D: -; V: TRBV6-8; J: TRBJ1-1; size: -; CDR3: CASSSDRSFEAFF; DNA: TGTGCCAGCAGTTCGGACAGATCCTTTGAAGCTTTCTTT
D: -; V: TRBV19; J: TRBJ1-1; size: -; CDR3: CATTGGDTAVTEAFF; DNA: TGTGCCACCACCGGGGGGGACACCGCCGTCACTGAAGCTTTCTTT
D: -; V: TRBV19; J: TRBJ1-3; size: once; CDR3: CASSIGGRSGNTIYF; DNA: TGTGCCAGTAGTATAGGCGGCAGGTCTGGAAACACCATATATTTT
D: TRBD1; V: TRBV18; J: TRBJ1-2; size: -; CDR3: CASSPAQGTSLGYTF; DNA: TGTGCCAGCTCACCAGCACAGGGGACCTCCCTGGGCTACACCTTC
D: -; V: TRBV10-3; J: TRBJ2-7; size: -; CDR3: CAISEGTYEQYF; DNA: TGTGCCATCAGTGAGGGAACCTACGAGCAGTACTTC
D: -; V: TRBV6-8; J: TRBJ2-1; size: -; CDR3: CASNYVTRTLNEQFF; DNA: TGTGCCAGCAATTATGTGACTAGGACATTGAATGAGCAGTTCTTC
D: -; V: TRBV9; J: TRBJ2-3; size: -; CDR3: CASTLSTDTQYF; DNA: TGTGCCAGCACCCTGAGCACAGATACGCAGTATTTT
D: -; V: TRBV19; J: TRBJ1-2; size: once; CDR3: CASTPSANYGYTF; DNA: TGTGCCAGTACACCCTCAGCTAACTATGGCTACACCTTC
D: -; V: TRBV11-3; J: TRBJ2-1; size: -; CDR3: CASSLGGGSNEQFF; DNA: TGTGCCAGCAGCCTGGGTGGGGGGAGCAATGAGCAGTTCTTC
D: -; V: TRBV4-1; J: TRBJ2-5; size: few; CDR3: CASSQDGRRETQYF; DNA: TGCGCCAGCAGCCAAGACGGGCGTCGAGAGACCCAGTACTTC
D: TRBD1; V: TRBV19; J: TRBJ2-1; size: -; CDR3: CASSFGQGQFF; DNA: TGTGCCAGTAGTTTCGGACAGGGGCAGTTCTTC
D: TRBD2; V: TRBV11-1; J: TRBJ2-2; size: -; CDR3: CASSLVGGYTGELFF; DNA: TGTGCCAGCAGCTTAGTCGGGGGGTACACCGGGGAGCTGTTTTTT
D: -; V: TRBV19; J: TRBJ1-5; size: -; CDR3: CASSIVQGIHYSNQPQHF; DNA: TGTGCCAGTAGTATTGTCCAGGGTATCCACTATAGCAATCAGCCCCAGCATTTT
D: TRBD2; V: TRBV18; J: TRBJ2-2; size: -; CDR3: CASSRRETGTGELFF; DNA: TGTGCCAGCTCACGGCGGGAGACGGGCACCGGGGAGCTGTTTTTT
D: -; V: TRBV4-1; J: TRBJ2-5; size: -; CDR3: CASSTRQLEETQYF; DNA: TGCGCCAGCAGCACCCGACAGCTGGAGGAGACCCAGTACTTC
D: -; V: TRBV11-3; J: TRBJ1-2; size: -; CDR3: CASSQTPSTDYGYTF; DNA: TGTGCCAGCAGCCAAACCCCTTCGACAGACTATGGCTACACCTTT
D: -; V: TRBV6-8; J: TRBJ2-6; size: few; CDR3: CASSSRGSGANVLTF; DNA: TGTGCCAGCAGCTCTAGGGGATCTGGGGCCAACGTCCTGACTTTC
D: TRBD1; V: TRBV11-3; J: TRBJ2-5; size: -; CDR3: CASSSGTGFQETQYF; DNA: TGTGCCAGCAGCTCCGGGACAGGGTTCCAAGAGACCCAGTACTTC
D: TRBD1; V: TRBV25-1; J: TRBJ2-7; size: -; CDR3: CASSVGTVTYEQYF; DNA: TGTGCCAGCAGTGTCGGGACAGTGACCTACGAGCAGTACTTC
D: -; V: TRBV30; J: TRBJ1-3; size: -; CDR3: CAWTQDGDSGNTIYF; DNA: TGTGCCTGGACCCAAGACGGAGACTCTGGAAACACCATATATTTT
D: TRBD2; V: TRBV30; J: TRBJ2-1; size: -; CDR3: CAWSVGGSGSREQFF; DNA: TGTGCCTGGAGTGTGGGGGGTAGCGGGAGTCGTGAGCAGTTCTTC
D: TRBD2; V: TRBV5-1; J: TRBJ2-5; size: -; CDR3: CASSPRTSGEGETQYF; DNA: TGCGCCAGTAGTCCTCGGACTAGCGGGGAGGGGGAGACCCAGTACTTC
D: TRBD2; V: TRBV11-3; J: TRBJ2-5; size: -; CDR3: CASSLGPSGIQETQYF; DNA: TGTGCTAGCAGCTTAGGGCCTAGCGGTATTCAAGAGACCCAGTACTTC
D: TRBD1; V: TRBV19; J: TRBJ1-5; size: -; CDR3: CASSMTGQNQPQHF; DNA: TGTGCCAGTAGTATGACAGGGCAGAATCAGCCCCAGCATTTT
D: -; V: TRBV18; J: TRBJ1-2; size: -; CDR3: CASSPTTGLEGYTF; DNA: TGTGCCAGCTCACCCACCACAGGTCTGGAGGGCTACACCTTC
D: -; V: TRBV6-8; J: TRBJ1-5; size: -; CDR3: CASSYSKGSSNQPQHF; DNA: TGTGCCAGCAGTTACTCGAAGGGGTCCAGCAATCAGCCCCAGCATTTT
D: -; V: TRBV6-8; J: TRBJ2-2; size: -; CDR3: CAISRDSGLGELFF; DNA: TGTGCCATCTCCCGGGACTCCGGTCTCGGGGAGCTGTTTTTT
D: -; V: TRBV19; J: TRBJ2-1; size: -; CDR3: CASRKGRVTPGDEQFF; DNA: TGTGCCAGTAGAAAAGGCCGGGTTACACCGGGGGATGAGCAGTTCTTC
D: TRBD2; V: TRBV6-8; J: TRBJ2-2; size: few; CDR3: CASSELAGGPGELFF; DNA: TGTGCCAGCAGCGAACTAGCGGGAGGGCCCGGGGAGCTGTTTTTT
D: -; V: TRBV18; J: TRBJ1-1; size: -; CDR3: CASSPEPGPSGSEAFF; DNA: TGTGCCAGCTCACCGGAGCCGGGACCTTCGGGGTCTGAAGCTTTCTTT
D: -; V: TRBV19; J: TRBJ1-3; size: -; CDR3: CASISGLETGNTIYF; DNA: TGTGCCAGTATCTCAGGGTTGGAGACTGGAAACACCATATATTTT
D: -; V: TRBV29-1; J: TRBJ2-4; size: -; CDR3: CSVFVRDLAKNIQYF; DNA: TGCAGCGTTTTCGTCCGAGACCTAGCCAAAAACATTCAGTATTTC
D: TRBD2; V: TRBV28; J: TRBJ2-2; size: -; CDR3: CASSFLKVAGSTGELFF; DNA: TGTGCCAGCAGTTTTCTGAAGGTAGCGGGATCCACCGGGGAGCTGTTTTTT
D: -; V: TRBV9; J: TRBJ1-1; size: once; CDR3: CASRTTVNSGEAFF; DNA: TGTGCCAGCAGAACCACAGTTAATAGCGGTGAAGCTTTCTTT
D: TRBD2; V: TRBV11-3; J: TRBJ2-5; size: -; CDR3: CASRKTSGRSETQYF; DNA: TGTGCCAGCAGGAAGACTAGCGGGAGATCAGAGACCCAGTACTTC
D: TRBD2; V: TRBV6-7; J: TRBJ2-3; size: -; CDR3: CASSYYGGGTGTQYF; DNA: TGTGCCAGCAGTTACTACGGCGGGGGGACGGGTACGCAGTATTTT
D: TRBD1; V: TRBV11-3; J: TRBJ1-2; size: -; CDR3: CASSRLRQGGYGYTF; DNA: TGTGCCAGCAGCCGCCTTCGACAGGGCGGCTATGGCTACACCTTC
D: -; V: TRBV15; J: TRBJ2-7; size: few; CDR3: CATSRDSAAFYEQYF; DNA: TGTGCCACCAGCAGAGATTCGGCAGCATTCTACGAGCAGTACTTC
D: TRBD1; V: TRBV25-1; J: TRBJ1-3; size: -; CDR3: CASSGPGTGKAAGNTIYF; DNA: TGTGCCAGCAGTGGTCCCGGGACAGGGAAGGCGGCTGGAAACACCATATATTTT
D: TRBD2; V: TRBV11-3; J: TRBJ2-3; size: -; CDR3: CASSLELAGGRDTQYF; DNA: TGTGCCAGCAGCTTGGAACTAGCGGGAGGTCGAGATACGCAGTATTTT
D: -; V: TRBV18; J: TRBJ1-4; size: -; CDR3: CASSIQSNEKLFF; DNA: TGTGCCAGCTCGATACAGTCTAATGAAAAACTGTTTTTT
D: -; V: TRBV6-8; J: TRBJ1-2; size: -; CDR3: CAARGGAPPQSTNVHGYTF; DNA: TGTGCCGCGCGGGGGGGGGCCCCACCACAGAGTACTAACGTTCACGGCTACACCTTC
D: TRBD1; V: TRBV14; J: TRBJ1-6; size: -; CDR3: CASSPGQLIYNSPLHF; DNA: TGTGCCAGCAGCCCGGGACAGCTCATATATAATTCACCCCTCCACTTT
D: -; V: TRBV30; J: TRBJ2-7; size: few; CDR3: CAWSVVGYHEQYF; DNA: TGTGCCTGGAGTGTAGTCGGGTACCACGAGCAGTACTTC
D: -; V: TRBV14; J: TRBJ1-1; size: -; CDR3: CASSQDLTDEAFF; DNA: TGTGCCAGCAGCCAAGACTTGACAGATGAAGCTTTCTTT
D: -; V: TRBV7-4; J: TRBJ2-5; size: -; CDR3: CASSLGQEGETQYF; DNA: TGTGCCAGCAGCTTAGGGCAGGAAGGGGAGACCCAGTACTTC
D: -; V: TRBV2; J: TRBJ1-5; size: -; CDR3: CASSDLGDSNQPQHF; DNA: TGTGCCAGCAGTGATCTTGGGGATAGCAATCAGCCCCAGCATTTT
D: -; V: TRBV29-1; J: TRBJ2-5; size: -; CDR3: CSVSLASETQYF; DNA: TGCAGCGTTAGCCTAGCGTCGGAGACCCAGTACTTC
D: TRBD1; V: TRBV5-1; J: TRBJ2-7; size: -; CDR3: CASSSDRRSYEQYF; DNA: TGCGCCAGCAGTTCGGACAGGAGATCCTACGAGCAGTACTTC